The rows below give T cell receptor beta chains drawn from one sample of a study of blood T cell repertoires in COVID-19. Using immunoSEQ multiplex PCR, the repertoire was profiled, and TCRdb retains in-frame clones only, with some absent. The sample lists fewer than 200,000 clones; about 72% were seen once. The source material was PBMCs or T cells enriched from blood (not recorded which). These receptors originate from a woman aged 45 to 65 who had recovered from COVID-19. The CDR3 runs from the conserved cysteine through the conserved F or W. Fields, in order: J gene, V gene, D gene, clone size, CDR3 DNA, CDR3 protein. The D gene is left open where the match is weak. The size entry is marked missing in some rows and otherwise reads once, few, many or a size class.

j_gene: TRBJ2-3
v_gene: TRBV29-1
d_gene: TRBD2
abundance: once
CDR3nt: TGCAGCGACCCTAGGACTAGCGGGAGAAGGACAGATACGCAGTATTTT
CDR3aa: CSDPRTSGRRTDTQYF

j_gene: TRBJ2-7
v_gene: TRBV10-3
d_gene: TRBD2
abundance: once
CDR3nt: TGTGCCATCAGTGGGACTAGCGGTATCTACGAGCAGTACTTC
CDR3aa: CAISGTSGIYEQYF

j_gene: TRBJ1-2
v_gene: TRBV9
d_gene: NA
abundance: few
CDR3nt: TGTGCCAGCAGCGTAGGGGGCGACTATGGCTACACCTTC
CDR3aa: CASSVGGDYGYTF

j_gene: TRBJ2-1
v_gene: TRBV3-1/TRBV3-2
d_gene: TRBD2
abundance: NA
CDR3nt: TGTGCCAGCAGACGGACTAGCGGGAGCAATGAGCAGTTCTTC
CDR3aa: CASRRTSGSNEQFF

j_gene: TRBJ1-1
v_gene: TRBV5-4
d_gene: NA
abundance: few
CDR3nt: TGTGCCAGCACCGGGGGTCGGAACACTGAAGCTTTCTTT
CDR3aa: CASTGGRNTEAFF

j_gene: TRBJ2-3
v_gene: TRBV24-1
d_gene: TRBD1
abundance: once
CDR3nt: TGTGCCACCCGAAGGACAGGACACACAGATACGCAGTATTTT
CDR3aa: CATRRTGHTDTQYF

j_gene: TRBJ2-1
v_gene: TRBV29-1
d_gene: NA
abundance: NA
CDR3nt: TGCAGCGTGGTTGGACTCCGGGATCTCGAGCAGTTCTTC
CDR3aa: CSVVGLRDLEQFF

j_gene: TRBJ2-7
v_gene: TRBV7-9
d_gene: TRBD1
abundance: NA
CDR3nt: TGTGCCAGCAGCTTAGGACAGGGGGCCAGCGAGCAGTACTTC
CDR3aa: CASSLGQGASEQYF

j_gene: TRBJ1-5
v_gene: TRBV5-8
d_gene: NA
abundance: NA
CDR3nt: TGTGCCAGCAGCTTGGTCCCGAATCAGCCCCAGCATTTT
CDR3aa: CASSLVPNQPQHF

j_gene: TRBJ2-1
v_gene: TRBV19
d_gene: TRBD2
abundance: NA
CDR3nt: TGTGCCAGTAGCTCACTAGCGGGGGGGAACAATGAGCAGTTCTTC
CDR3aa: CASSSLAGGNNEQFF

j_gene: TRBJ2-2
v_gene: TRBV24-1
d_gene: TRBD1
abundance: NA
CDR3nt: TGTGCCACCAGTGATTTACCCGGCGCCCGACAGGGGGCGAACACCGGGGAGCTGTTTTTT
CDR3aa: CATSDLPGARQGANTGELFF

j_gene: TRBJ1-1
v_gene: TRBV19
d_gene: NA
abundance: NA
CDR3nt: TGTGCCAGTAGTATAGATTCAGGGGCTAACACTGAAGCTTTCTTT
CDR3aa: CASSIDSGANTEAFF

j_gene: TRBJ1-1
v_gene: TRBV25-1
d_gene: NA
abundance: NA
CDR3nt: TGTGCCAGCAGTGTCACAGGGAACACTGAAGCTTTCTTT
CDR3aa: CASSVTGNTEAFF

j_gene: TRBJ1-4
v_gene: TRBV28
d_gene: TRBD1
abundance: once
CDR3nt: TGTGCCAGCAGCGCGGGACAGTCCAATGAAAAACTGTTTTTT
CDR3aa: CASSAGQSNEKLFF

j_gene: TRBJ2-5
v_gene: TRBV19
d_gene: TRBD1
abundance: NA
CDR3nt: TGTGCCAGTAGTCCGGGACAGCAAGAGACCCAGTACTTC
CDR3aa: CASSPGQQETQYF

j_gene: TRBJ2-1
v_gene: TRBV24-1
d_gene: TRBD2
abundance: NA
CDR3nt: TGTGCCACCGCTAGCGGGAGCTACAATGAGCAGTTCTTC
CDR3aa: CATASGSYNEQFF